A single T cell receptor beta chain is shown here with its context. These data come from a study of CD8 T cells in Susac syndrome. Random-hexamer reverse transcription was applied to roughly 0.45 to 1 ug RNA. Amplification of the TCR beta CDR3 was carried out by immunoSEQ multiplex PCR, which spanned a total of 54 Vbeta and 13 Jbeta segments. Each CDR3 protein is one row after TCRdb ran MiXCR on the immunoSEQ multiplex PCR reads. The table lists about 440,000 distinct CDR3 sequences, more than 70% of them singletons, with 0.09% to 0.15% in the top ten. Sequencing of TCR beta, carried out with a high-throughput approach, was applied to CD8+ and CD4+ T cells from the blood. Patients with stable or active relapsing-remitting disease, all of them treatment-naive, made up the multiple sclerosis controls. Unmatched junction bases numbered 7, after V lost 5 bases and J lost 3 bases. The CDR3 covers 14 residues. Germline lookup yields CDR1 MDHEN and CDR2 SYDVKM.

The receptor's source is a human donor with multiple sclerosis. Specimen: CD8+ T cells from PBMCs. The genes are TRBV28 and TRBJ2-7, with 7 bases that match TRBD1. In DNA, the CDR3 is TGTGCCAGCAGTCAACGGGACAGATTCTACGAGCAGTACTTC. It encodes CASSQRDRFYEQYF. The full variable domain, rest sourced from reference TRBV28 and TRBJ2-7, is DVKVTQSSRYLVKRTGEKVFLECVQDMDHENMFWYRQDPGLGLRLIYFSYDVKMKEKGDIPEGYSVSREKKERFSLILESASTNQTSMYLCASSQRDRFYEQYFGPGTRLTVT.